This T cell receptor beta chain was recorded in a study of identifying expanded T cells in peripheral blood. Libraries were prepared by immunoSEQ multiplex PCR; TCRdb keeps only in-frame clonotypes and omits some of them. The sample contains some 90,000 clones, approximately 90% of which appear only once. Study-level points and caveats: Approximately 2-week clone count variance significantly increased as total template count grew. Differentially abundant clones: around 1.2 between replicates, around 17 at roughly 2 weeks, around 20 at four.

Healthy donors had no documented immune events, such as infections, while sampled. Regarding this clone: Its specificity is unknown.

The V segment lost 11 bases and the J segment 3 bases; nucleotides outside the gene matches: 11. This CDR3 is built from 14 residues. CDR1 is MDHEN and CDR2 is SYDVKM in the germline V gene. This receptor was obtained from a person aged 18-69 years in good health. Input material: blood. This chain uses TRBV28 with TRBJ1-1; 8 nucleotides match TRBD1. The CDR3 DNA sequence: TGTGCCTGTATTCCGGGACAGGTCTACACTGAAGCTTTCTTT. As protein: CACIPGQVYTEAFF.